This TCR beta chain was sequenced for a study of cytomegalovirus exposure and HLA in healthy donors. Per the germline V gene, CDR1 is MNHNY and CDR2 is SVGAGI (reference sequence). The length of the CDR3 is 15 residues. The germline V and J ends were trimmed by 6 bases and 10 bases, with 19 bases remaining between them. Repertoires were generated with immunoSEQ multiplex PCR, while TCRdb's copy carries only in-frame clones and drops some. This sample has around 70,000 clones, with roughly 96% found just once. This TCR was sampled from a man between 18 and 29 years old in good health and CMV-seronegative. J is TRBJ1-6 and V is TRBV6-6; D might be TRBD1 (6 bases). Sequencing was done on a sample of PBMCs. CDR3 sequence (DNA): TGTGCCAGCAGGCCGAATCGGGACATAGAATCACCCCTCCACTTT. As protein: CASRPNRDIESPLHF.